The rows below give T cell receptor beta chains drawn from one sample of a study of blood T cell repertoires in COVID-19. Profiled with immunoSEQ multiplex PCR; TCRdb holds only in-frame clones, not every one. This sample has 250,000 to 300,000 clones; around four fifths occur once, and the top ten carry about 4.9%. The sample consisted of peripheral blood. These receptor sequences come from a man aged 55 to 69 who had recovered from COVID-19. Each CDR3 is given with its conserved first and last residue. A D gene is named only where the DNA matches it firmly. Clone size is stated in some rows and not others, as once, few, many or a class when expanded.

-,TRBV9,TRBJ1-1,-,TGTGCCAGCAGCGTAGCCAGTAACACTGAAGCTTTCTTT,CASSVASNTEAFF
once,TRBV13,TRBJ1-1,-,TGTGCCAGCTCCCAAGGTGGGAGTTCCACTGAAGCTTTCTTT,CASSQGGSSTEAFF
-,TRBV4-2,TRBJ2-7,TRBD2,TGTGCCAGCAGCCCCAGCGGGAGGGGAAGCTCCTACGAGCAGTACTTC,CASSPSGRGSSYEQYF
-,TRBV18,TRBJ2-5,-,TGTGCCAGCTCACCAGCGACAAGCCGGCCAGAGACCCAGTACTTC,CASSPATSRPETQYF
few,TRBV27,TRBJ2-4,TRBD1,TGTGCCAGCAGTTCATGGCAGGGGGCGGCCAAAAACATTCAGTACTTC,CASSSWQGAAKNIQYF
-,TRBV2,TRBJ1-3,-,TGTGCCAGCAGTGAGGAGGTCTCCTCTGGAAACACCATATATTTT,CASSEEVSSGNTIYF
once,TRBV2,TRBJ2-7,-,TGTGCCAGCATACATGTTTATTGGGAGCAGTACTTC,CASIHVYWEQYF
-,TRBV4-2,TRBJ2-4,-,TGTGCCAGCAGCGGGGCTAGCGTCGGCAAAAACATTCAGTACTTC,CASSGASVGKNIQYF
-,TRBV11-2,TRBJ2-2,TRBD1,TGTGCCAGCCCTTACGGACAGGGGAGGGTGGAAACCGGGGAGCTGTTTTTT,CASPYGQGRVETGELFF
-,TRBV28,TRBJ1-5,TRBD1,TGTGCCAGCAGCCGAGGGGGCGCGGGACAGCCCCAGCATTTT,CASSRGGAGQPQHF
-,TRBV10-3,TRBJ2-7,TRBD2,TGTGCCATCAGTGACCTCGGGACTAGCGTCTACGAGCAGTACTTC,CAISDLGTSVYEQYF
-,TRBV4-1,TRBJ1-3,-,TGCGCCAGCAGCCCCGTGTCGTCTGGAAACACCATATATTTT,CASSPVSSGNTIYF
-,TRBV3-1/TRBV3-2,TRBJ2-7,-,TGTGCCAGCAGCCAAGAGGGCAGGGCTTACGAGCAGTACTTC,CASSQEGRAYEQYF
few,TRBV7-8,TRBJ2-2,-,TGTGCCAGCAGCTTAGGGCGGTCGAACACCGGGGAGCTGTTTTTT,CASSLGRSNTGELFF
-,TRBV18,TRBJ2-5,-,TGTGCCAGCTCACCACAGGACTACCAAGAGACCCAGTACTTC,CASSPQDYQETQYF
-,TRBV3-1/TRBV3-2,TRBJ2-3,-,TGTGCCAGCAGCCAAGATTCGGGAGCAGATACGCAGTATTTT,CASSQDSGADTQYF
-,TRBV7-3,TRBJ2-2,-,TGTGCCAGCAGCTTACAGGGAACTGGCACCGGGGAGCTGTTTTTT,CASSLQGTGTGELFF
few,TRBV5-1,TRBJ1-3,-,TGCGCCAGCAGCTCCGAGCTTAGCTCTGGAAACACCATATATTTT,CASSSELSSGNTIYF
-,TRBV6-5,TRBJ2-5,-,TGTGCCAGCAACCTATGGAGAGAGACCCAGTACTTC,CASNLWRETQYF
-,TRBV6-5,TRBJ1-2,-,TGTGCCAGCAGTTACTCGAGCAGGGGAGCGAGTTATGGCTACACCTTC,CASSYSSRGASYGYTF
-,TRBV2,TRBJ2-3,TRBD1,TGTGCCAGCAGTGAATGGACAGGGGGCACAGATACGCAGTATTTT,CASSEWTGGTDTQYF
-,TRBV11-2,TRBJ2-7,TRBD2,TGTGCCAGCAGCTTAGCCGGACTAGCGAGCTACGAGCAGTACTTC,CASSLAGLASYEQYF
-,TRBV18,TRBJ1-6,TRBD1,TGTGCCAGCTCACCAATTCGGCAGGGGGATCGGTCCTATAATTCACCCCTCCACTTT,CASSPIRQGDRSYNSPLHF
-,TRBV4-1,TRBJ1-1,TRBD1,TGCGCCAGCAGCCAGGGGACAGCGAACACTGAAGCTTTCTTT,CASSQGTANTEAFF
-,TRBV5-4,TRBJ1-2,TRBD1,TGTGCCAGCAGCCCACCCAGACAGGGGCCCAATGGCTACACCTTC,CASSPPRQGPNGYTF
few,TRBV7-2,TRBJ1-5,-,TGTGCCAGCAGGTCGACCGGGACTTCCAATCAGCCCCAGCATTTT,CASRSTGTSNQPQHF
few,TRBV9,TRBJ2-1,-,TGTGCCAGCAGCGTAGTCGCTAGCCAGTACAATGAGCAGTTCTTC,CASSVVASQYNEQFF